The 23 T cell receptor beta chains presented below share a single source sample, sequenced in a study of T cell responses to AZD1222 COVID-19 vaccine. Method: immunoSEQ multiplex PCR; TCRdb's copy keeps in-frame clones and lacks some. The repertoire consists of more than 250,000 clones, with approximately 95% occurring once and the leading ten covering 0.55%. Sequenced here: peripheral blood, sampled on day 0 of AZD1222 vaccination. These receptors were taken from an adult in good health.

V gene TRBV19 combines with J gene TRBJ2-5, with 8 bases lining up with TRBD2. CDR1 is LNHDA, CDR2 SQIVND, per germline (reference sequence). The CDR3 runs to 14 residues. V shed 6 bases and J 4 bases; nucleotides not matched to a gene: 7. This CDR3 is CASSSGLAGETQYF. DNA for the CDR3: TGTGCCAGTAGCTCCGGGCTAGCGGGAGAGACCCAGTACTTC.

This chain links TRBV28 with TRBJ1-5; possibly TRBD1 for D (5 bases). Trimming removed 5 bases from V and 2 bases from J, with 13 bases in between. Germline-derived CDR1 and CDR2 are MDHEN and SYDVKM. CDR3 size: 15 residues. The CDR3: CASSREGEGNQPQHF. DNA of the CDR3: TGTGCCAGCAGTCGTGAAGGGGAGGGCAATCAGCCCCAGCATTTT.

The rearrangement uses TRBV5-4 and TRBJ2-3, with 10 bases identical to TRBD2. The CDR3 has 15 amino acids. Trimming removed 3 bases from V and 4 bases from J; junction bases left unmatched: 5. CDR1 and CDR2 (germline): SGHNT, YYREEE (reference sequence). The CDR3 region has the DNA TGTGCCAGCAGCTCCGGGACTAGCGTGGCAGATACGCAGTATTTT. This sequence encodes CASSSGTSVADTQYF.

V is TRBV23-1 and J is TRBJ2-7, with a tentative D call TRBD1 (6 bases). TRBV23-1 falls under the ORF class, with uncertain function. Trimming removed 0 bases at V and 5 bases at J, with 11 bases between. This CDR3 is 14 amino acids long. Here the CDR3 reads CASSQSSRGNEQYF. CDR3 coding DNA: TGCGCCAGCAGTCAATCGAGTAGGGGGAACGAGCAGTACTTC.

The genes are TRBV5-1 and TRBJ2-7, with TRBD1 matching over 11 bases. Per germline, CDR1 SGHRS and CDR2 YFSETQ. The V gene end was trimmed by 4 bases and the J gene end by 6 bases; junction bases not matched to a gene: 6. CDR3 length: 14 amino acids. The CDR3 DNA reads TGCGCCAGCAGCCCCGGGACAGGGGGGAGCGAGCAGTACTTC. This translates into CASSPGTGGSEQYF.

The chain links TRBV6-1 to TRBJ1-2; perhaps TRBD1 as D (5 bases). Per the germline V gene, CDR1 is MNHNS and CDR2 is SASEGT. The CDR3 is 16 amino acids. Trimming removed 3 bases at V and 6 bases at J, with 20 bases between. CDR3 nucleotide sequence: TGTGCCAGCAGTGATCGGCAGGGCTTAAGTCGTAATGGCTACACCTTC. Translating gives CASSDRQGLSRNGYTF.

This sequence joins TRBV29-1 and TRBJ1-2; TRBD1 might be the D (5 bases). This CDR3 has 11 residues. V shed 8 bases and J shed 8 bases, with 15 bases lying between them. Germline values: CDR1 SQVTM, CDR2 ANQGSEA. Here the CDR3 DNA reads TGCAGCACCGGTGGGGCGCCCGGCTACACCTTC. This translates into CSTGGAPGYTF.

The chain recombines TRBV10-2 with TRBJ1-2, with D perhaps matching TRBD1 (5 bases). The germline CDR1 and CDR2 sequences are WSHSY and SAAADI. Trimming took 8 bases from V and 6 from J, leaving 10 bases between them. The CDR3 extends over 11 amino acids. The CDR3 spells CASSRDDGYTF. The CDR3 DNA sequence: TGCGCCAGCTCCCGGGACGATGGCTACACCTTC.

The genes are TRBV2 and TRBJ1-2; D gene unclear. Trimming took off 2 bases at V and 4 bases at J, with 11 bases between the two ends. The V gene's germline CDR1 is SNHLY and CDR2 FYNNEI. The CDR3 spans 14 residues. The CDR3 loop is CASSEQAGIYGYTF. The CDR3 region has the DNA TGTGCCAGCAGTGAACAGGCGGGAATCTATGGCTACACCTTC.

The V gene is TRBV19, the J gene TRBJ2-5; 11 positions match TRBD2. CDR3 length equals 16 residues. In germline, CDR1 is LNHDA, CDR2 SQIVND (reference sequence). J lost 1 base, V lost 4 bases, and 5 bases had no gene match. The CDR3 sequence is CASSKGTSGAQETQYF. CDR3 nucleotide sequence: TGTGCCAGTAGTAAGGGGACTAGCGGAGCCCAAGAGACCCAGTACTTC.

The chain recombines TRBV28 with TRBJ1-2; D uncertain. The CDR3 loop spans 14 amino acids. The V end lost 2 bases, the J end lost 5 bases, and 12 bases lay between the germline ends. Germline V gene sequence: CDR1 MDHEN, CDR2 SYDVKM. The CDR3 sequence is CASSLEGSGYGYTF. The DNA for the CDR3 is TGTGCCAGCAGTTTAGAAGGTTCGGGGTATGGCTACACCTTC.

A word on this clone: This sample includes further DNA sequences coding for the same CDR3. The chain has TRBV18 and TRBJ2-5; D ambiguous. Per the germline V gene, CDR1 is KGHSH and CDR2 is LQKENI. V shed 0 bases and J shed 2 bases, with 4 bases lying between them. The CDR3 consists of 13 residues. The CDR3 reads CASSPPGQETQYF. In nucleotides, the CDR3 is TGTGCCAGCTCACCACCGGGTCAAGAGACCCAGTACTTC.

The chain combines TRBV13 with TRBJ2-7; D may be TRBD1 or TRBD2 (6 bases each). Germline V gene lookup returns CDR1 PRHDT and CDR2 FYEKMQ (reference sequence). The CDR3 is made up of 17 amino acids. V was clipped by 4 bases and J by 2 bases, with 21 bases between them. The CDR3 loop is CASSSLRLTGGTYEQYF. CDR3 DNA sequence: TGTGCCAGCAGCTCTCTCCGGTTGACAGGAGGGACCTACGAGCAGTACTTC.

The chain is built from TRBV30 and TRBJ1-1, with D unresolved. Germline V gives CDR1 GTSNPN, CDR2 SVGIG (reference sequence). Trimming cost V 5 bases and J 1 base, with 17 bases left between them. This CDR3 region has 15 residues. CDR3 residues: CAWGDRTFSNTEAFF. The CDR3 DNA follows: TGTGCCTGGGGGGATAGGACGTTCTCGAACACTGAAGCTTTCTTT.

The gene calls are TRBV6-5 and TRBJ2-3; a possible D gene is TRBD2 (6 bases). The CDR3 spans 16 residues. CDR1 and CDR2 from the germline V gene are MNHEY and SVGAGI. V lost 2 bases to trimming and J lost 1 base, with 13 bases between them. The CDR3 loop reads CASSYGVAEGTDTQYF. The CDR3 bases are TGTGCCAGCAGTTACGGGGTAGCGGAGGGCACAGATACGCAGTATTTT.

The V gene is TRBV24-1, the J gene TRBJ1-2; D is ambiguous. Trimming removed 5 bases from V and 6 bases from J, with 12 bases in between. The CDR3 contains 13 residues. The germline gives CDR1 KGHDR, CDR2 SFDVKD. The CDR3 DNA is TGTGCCACCAGTGTGAGGGAGCGAGATGGCTACACCTTC. This encodes CATSVRERDGYTF.

The chain combines TRBV28 with TRBJ2-3; 8 bases fit TRBD1. Germline V lookup: CDR1 MDHEN, CDR2 SYDVKM. With V trimmed by 6 bases and J by 3 bases, 8 bases remained unmatched. The CDR3 loop spans 15 amino acids. CDR3 nucleotides: TGTGCCAGCAGACCCAGGACAGGGCGTACAGATACGCAGTATTTT. Protein: CASRPRTGRTDTQYF.

This chain uses TRBV2 with TRBJ1-1, with 7 bases identical to TRBD1. Germline loops: CDR1 SNHLY, CDR2 FYNNEI. The CDR3 has 14 amino acids. The J segment lost 4 bases and the V segment lost 6 bases, leaving 8 bases of the junction unmatched. The CDR3 protein is CASRYDRVGTEAFF. CDR3 DNA sequence: TGTGCCAGCAGGTATGACAGGGTCGGCACTGAAGCTTTCTTT.

V usage is TRBV7-9 and J usage is TRBJ1-2; tentative D call: TRBD1 (5 bases). The germline V gene encodes CDR1 SEHNR and CDR2 FQNEAQ (reference sequence). The CDR3 length is 14 residues. V gave up 2 bases and J gave up 1 base, with 8 bases separating them. CDR3 region: CASSLRDLNYGYTF. CDR3 in DNA: TGTGCCAGCAGCTTAAGGGACCTTAACTATGGCTACACCTTC.

The chain is built from TRBV7-9 and TRBJ1-4; weak D call: TRBD1 (5 bases). V gave up 5 bases and J gave up 8 bases, with 12 bases separating them. Germline V gene sequence: CDR1 SEHNR, CDR2 FQNEAQ (reference sequence). The CDR3 has 13 residues. CDR3 residues: CASSPPRDEKLFF. The CDR3 DNA follows: TGTGCCAGCAGCCCACCCCGGGACGAAAAACTGTTTTTT.

This chain links TRBV28 with TRBJ1-5, with D maybe TRBD1 (6 bases). Trimming shortened V by 5 bases and J by 4 bases, and 21 bases separated the two germline ends. In germline, CDR1 is MDHEN, CDR2 SYDVKM. This CDR3 has 17 amino acids. The CDR3 DNA reads TGTGCCAGCAGTCCCCGCTCCGGGGGGCGCCGGAATCAGCCCCAGCATTTT. Protein product: CASSPRSGGRRNQPQHF.

This chain connects TRBV4-2 to TRBJ1-1, with D uncertain. Germline values: CDR1 LGHNA, CDR2 YNFKEQ. Trimming stripped 4 bases from V and 5 bases from J, with 14 bases between. This CDR3 is built from 14 residues. The CDR3 here is CASSLQTMVTEAFF. DNA of the CDR3: TGTGCCAGCAGCCTACAGACCATGGTGACTGAAGCTTTCTTT.

The V and J genes are TRBV10-2 and TRBJ2-5; 8 bases line up with TRBD2. This CDR3 is 15 amino acids long. Germline V gene data show CDR1 as WSHSY and CDR2 as SAAADI. V was pared by 3 bases and J by 4 bases, with 7 bases of the junction left unmatched. CDR3 nucleotides: TGCGCCAGCAGTGACCGGGGGGGCTTAGGAGAGACCCAGTACTTC. This gives the protein CASSDRGGLGETQYF.